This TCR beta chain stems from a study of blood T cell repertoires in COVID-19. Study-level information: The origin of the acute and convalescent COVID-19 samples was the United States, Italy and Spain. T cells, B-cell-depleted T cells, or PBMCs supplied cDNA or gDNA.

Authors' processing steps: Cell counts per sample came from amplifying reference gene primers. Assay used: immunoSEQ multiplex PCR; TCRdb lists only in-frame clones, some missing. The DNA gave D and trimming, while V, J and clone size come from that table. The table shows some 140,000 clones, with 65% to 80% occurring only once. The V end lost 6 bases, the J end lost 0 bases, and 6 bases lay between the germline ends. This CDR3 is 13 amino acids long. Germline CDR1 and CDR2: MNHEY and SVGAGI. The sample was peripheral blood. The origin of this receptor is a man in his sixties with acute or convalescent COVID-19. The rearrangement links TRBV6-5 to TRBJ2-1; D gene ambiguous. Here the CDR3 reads CASSQASYNEQFF. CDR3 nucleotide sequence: TGTGCCAGCAGCCAGGCCTCCTACAATGAGCAGTTCTTC.